This note documents a single TCR beta chain sequence. The data originate from a study of blood T cell repertoires in COVID-19. About the study: The samples span acute and convalescent COVID-19 from the United States, Italy and Spain.

Original processing notes: It was from reference gene primer amplification that nucleated cell counts were estimated. The data were produced by immunoSEQ multiplex PCR, yet TCRdb's version contains in-frame clones alone and is incomplete. V, J and clone size are taken as reported in that table, and D and trimming were inferred from the DNA itself. The data contain hundreds of thousands of clones, around nine tenths of them seen just once; the ten biggest clones take up 9.5% to 15%. CDR3 size: 14 residues. Germline V lookup: CDR1 LNHDA, CDR2 SQIVND (reference sequence). The J segment lost 3 bases and the V segment lost 5 bases, leaving 7 bases of the junction unmatched.

Sequences were obtained from peripheral blood. The chain employs TRBV19 and TRBJ2-7, with TRBD1 identical over 7 bases. The sequence derives from a young woman who had recovered from COVID-19. In DNA form, the CDR3 reads TGTGCCAGTAGTCAACCGGGACAGCGCTACGAGCAGTACTTC. It yields the protein CASSQPGQRYEQYF.